Below are 9 T cell receptor beta chains sequenced from a single sample in a study of cytomegalovirus exposure and HLA in healthy donors. Primers: 60 Vbeta forward and 13 Jbeta reverse. Data came from immunoSEQ multiplex PCR; TCRdb stores just in-frame clones and leaves some out. The table lists about 240,000 clones, roughly 73% of them singletons. The sequenced sample was PBMCs. The receptors stem from a boy between 10 and 17 years old in good health and CMV-seronegative.

V gene TRBV6-1 combines with J gene TRBJ2-7, with D possibly matching TRBD1 (6 bases). The CDR3 is made up of 14 amino acids. Trimming left V 1 base short and J 3 bases short, with 10 bases between. The V gene's germline CDR1 is MNHNS and CDR2 SASEGT. CDR3 nucleotides: TGTGCCAGCAGTGAAGGGTACAGGGACTACGAGCAGTACTTC. Translated, it gives CASSEGYRDYEQYF.

The chain couples TRBV21-1 to TRBJ2-2; the table's D call, TRBD2, was not checked against the DNA. TRBV21-1 is given as a pseudogene. This CDR3 spans 18 amino acids. CDR3 amino acids: CASSAGTEKEQNTGELFF. CDR3 coding DNA: TGTGCCAGCAGCGCGGGGACGGAAAAGGAACAGAACACCGGGGAGCTGTTTTTT.

V usage is TRBV6-1 and J usage is TRBJ2-7; TRBD2 aligns across 9 bases. The CDR3 sequence is 15 residues long. CDR1 MNHNS and CDR2 SASEGT come from the germline V gene. V shed 7 bases and J 0 bases; nucleotides not matched to a gene: 7. CDR3 residues: CASTFGAGGSYEQYF. The CDR3 coding sequence is TGTGCCAGCACATTCGGAGCGGGAGGCTCCTACGAGCAGTACTTC.

This chain uses TRBV7-9 with TRBJ2-6; D is unclear. The length of the CDR3 is 16 residues. V lost 8 bases, J lost 0 bases, and 14 bases lay in between. Germline V gene data show CDR1 as SEHNR and CDR2 as FQNEAQ (reference sequence). DNA for the CDR3: TGTGCCAGCCGATCTCAGGCGTTCTCTGGGGCCAACGTCCTGACTTTC. It translates to CASRSQAFSGANVLTF. Variable domain in full (rest from reference TRBV7-9 and TRBJ2-6): DTGVSQNPRHKITKRGQNVTFRCDPISEHNRLYWYRQTLGQGPEFLTYFQNEAQLEKSRLLSDRFSAERPKGSFSTLEIQRTEQGDSAMYLCASRSQAFSGANVLTFGAGSRLTVL.

The chain has TRBV6-1 and TRBJ1-2; 8 nucleotides agree with TRBD1. The length of the CDR3 is 17 residues. After removal of 2 bases from V and 8 bases from J, the junction contained 16 bases not matched to a gene. Germline CDR1 and CDR2: MNHNS and SASEGT. The CDR3: CASSEFKWAGGGKGYTF. The CDR3 DNA reads TGTGCCAGCAGTGAATTTAAGTGGGCAGGGGGCGGAAAAGGCTACACCTTC.

V and J are TRBV18 and TRBJ1-2, with 7 bases lining up with TRBD1. From germline, CDR1 is KGHSH and CDR2 LQKENI. The CDR3 has 13 residues. V trimming: 5 bases; J trimming: 4 bases; junction bases outside the gene matches: 4. The CDR3 spells CASSLDRFYGYTF. The DNA for the CDR3 is TGTGCCAGCTCATTGGACAGGTTCTATGGCTACACCTTC.

This rearrangement joins TRBV30 to TRBJ1-4; D not certain. There are 14 residues in the CDR3. The germline CDR1 and CDR2 sequences are GTSNPN and SVGIG (reference sequence). V was shortened by 3 bases and J by 0 bases, with 8 bases between the two germline ends. CDR3 residues: CAWSLAATNEKLFF. CDR3 sequence (DNA): TGTGCCTGGAGCCTAGCAGCAACTAATGAAAAACTGTTTTTT.

This rearrangement joins TRBV14 to TRBJ2-2; D unclear. The V end lost 0 bases, the J end lost 9 bases, and 14 bases lay between the germline ends. The V gene's germline CDR1 is SGHDN and CDR2 FVKESK. The CDR3 sequence is 15 residues long. The CDR3 coding sequence is TGTGCCAGCAGCCAAGATTTATTAGTAACCCGGGAGCTGTTTTTT. This encodes CASSQDLLVTRELFF.

This chain uses TRBV7-9 with TRBJ2-1, with D maybe TRBD2 (5 bases). This CDR3 is 10 amino acids long. Trimming removed 8 bases from V and 12 bases from J, with 11 bases in between. The V gene's germline CDR1 is SEHNR and CDR2 FQNEAQ (reference sequence). The CDR3 reads CASRGFWQFF. In DNA, the CDR3 is TGTGCCAGCCGCGGGTTTTGGCAGTTCTTC.